This T cell receptor (beta chain) was found in a study of T cells in Graves' hyperthyroidism and ophthalmopathy. The germline V gene has CDR1 ENHRY and CDR2 SYGVKD. CDR3 length: 19 residues. Researchers amplified the TCR beta CDR3 regions from RNA transcripts. TCR CDR3 regions were first amplified by RT-PCR with HTBI primers. One entry per CDR3 protein, called by TCRdb with MiXCR from the multiplex PCR reads. The sample includes about 840,000 distinct CDR3 sequences, approximately 40% seen only once; the top ten take more than 7%. The sample holds a few counts of this clonotype. One junction end disagrees with the germline gene, perhaps due to a read error. No ophthalmopathy progression within 18 months constituted stable Graves' hyperthyroidism. Thyroid ultrasound and orbital computed tomography, with clinical symptoms and serum thyroxine and TRAb, informed diagnoses.

The chain recombines TRBV10-3 with TRBJ1-2, with D possibly matching TRBD1 (5 bases). The sequence came from a man aged 18 to 29 with Graves' hyperthyroidism. Sample: blood. For the CDR3, the DNA is TGTGCCAGCAGTTCCGCCCTCCCAACTTCAGGGAGACTCAACTATGGCTACACCTTC. Amino acid sequence: CASSSALPTSGRLNYGYTF.